This entry lists 3 T cell receptor beta chains sequenced from one sample in a study of blood T cells in healthy people across ages. It was with a sample-barcoded 5' primer and a J-beta primer mix that a second PCR of roughly 7 to 12 cycles was run. TCRdb reanalysed the 5' RACE reads using MiXCR and keeps one entry per CDR3 protein. The sample lists roughly 1.9 million distinct CDR3 sequences; 39% were seen once. Sequencing input: blood. The receptors here all came from a human donor in good health.

The rearrangement uses TRBV6-5 and TRBJ1-5; D call uncertain. The CDR3 spans 15 residues. V shed 8 bases and J shed 2 bases, with 16 bases lying between them. Germline lookup yields CDR1 MNHEY and CDR2 SVGAGI. The CDR3 bases are TGTGCCAGCCAAATCCGGGGTTATGGCAATCAGCCCCAGCATTTT. Amino acids: CASQIRGYGNQPQHF.

The CDR3 nucleotides read TGCGCCAGCAGTCTGGGACTAGCGGGGCGATCCTACAATGAGCAGTTCTTC. Residues: CASSLGLAGRSYNEQFF. V gene TRBV4-3 combines with J gene TRBJ2-1; the match to TRBD2 covers 13 bases. Germline CDR1 and CDR2: LGHNA and YSLEER. There are 17 residues in the CDR3. The V segment lost 6 bases and the J segment 1 base; nucleotides outside the gene matches: 6.

This clonotype was observed many times. This chain joins TRBV2 and TRBJ2-5; D gene unclear. V dropped 7 bases and J dropped 5 bases, with 17 bases sitting between them. This CDR3 is 14 amino acids long. CDR1 SNHLY and CDR2 FYNNEI come from the germline V gene. CDR3 amino acids: CASISDPLSETQYF. DNA of the CDR3: TGTGCCAGCATTTCAGACCCCCTCTCGGAGACCCAGTACTTC.